Following are 27 T cell receptor beta chains from one sample sequenced in a study of blood T cell repertoires in COVID-19. This table comes from immunoSEQ multiplex PCR, and its TCRdb copy is limited to in-frame clones, with some not included. The table lists fewer than 200,000 clones, around 84% of them singletons, with 2% to 3% in the top ten. Sequencing used peripheral blood. Every receptor here comes from a woman of 80 years or more with COVID-19, enrolled during active disease.

V is TRBV11-2 and J is TRBJ2-4, with TRBD1 identical over 8 bases. This CDR3 contains 16 residues. The germline V gene encodes CDR1 SGHAT and CDR2 FQNNGV. V lost 4 bases, J lost 6 bases, and 11 bases stayed unmatched. The CDR3 sequence: CASSSLPRGRINIQYF. CDR3 coding DNA: TGTGCCAGCAGCTCGCTCCCCAGGGGGCGAATAAACATTCAGTACTTC.

This chain links TRBV6-1 with TRBJ1-1; D gene ambiguous. CDR1 and CDR2 (germline): MNHNS, SASEGT. V lost 0 bases and J 10 bases, leaving 3 bases between the germline ends. CDR3 length equals 10 residues. DNA of the CDR3: TGTGCCAGCAGTGAAGCGCGAGCTTTCTTT. It translates to CASSEARAFF.

In DNA, the CDR3 is TGTGCCAGCAGCGTAGGGACAGGGGTCTCCTACGAGCAGTACTTC. Protein sequence: CASSVGTGVSYEQYF. This chain joins TRBV9 and TRBJ2-7; TRBD1 matches at 9 bases. V lost 0 bases, J lost 0 bases, and 1 base stayed unmatched. The CDR3 runs to 15 residues. Germline V gives CDR1 SGDLS, CDR2 YYNGEE. Using reference TRBV9 and TRBJ2-7 for the parts outside the CDR3, the full variable domain is DSGVTQTPKHLITATGQRVTLRCSPRSGDLSVYWYQQSLDQGLQFLIQYYNGEERAKGNILERFSAQQFPDLHSELNLSSLELGDSALYFCASSVGTGVSYEQYFGPGTRLTVT.

The rearrangement uses TRBV24-1 and TRBJ2-3; D is unresolved. Trimming took 4 bases from V and 2 from J, leaving 12 bases between them. CDR3 length equals 15 residues. The germline V gene has CDR1 KGHDR and CDR2 SFDVKD. For the CDR3, the DNA is TGTGCCACCAGTGACCCCTGGCGGAACACAGATACGCAGTATTTT. Its translation is CATSDPWRNTDTQYF.

The rearrangement links TRBV7-9 to TRBJ2-1, with 12 bases lining up with TRBD2. V shed 3 bases and J 7 bases; nucleotides not matched to a gene: 4. The CDR3 consists of 15 residues. Germline CDR1 and CDR2: SEHNR and FQNEAQ (reference sequence). The DNA for the CDR3 is TGTGCCAGCAGCTTGACTAGCGGGAGTTTAAATGAGCAGTTCTTC. Protein sequence: CASSLTSGSLNEQFF.

The rearrangement uses TRBV7-9 and TRBJ2-6; maybe TRBD2 (6 bases). Trimming removed 5 bases at V and 3 bases at J, with 14 bases between. Per germline, CDR1 SEHNR and CDR2 FQNEAQ (reference sequence). The CDR3 totals 16 residues. The CDR3 region has the DNA TGTGCCAGCAGCCGGGGGTCTCTTAGTGGGGCCAACGTCCTGACTTTC. Amino acid sequence: CASSRGSLSGANVLTF.

V usage is TRBV5-4 and J usage is TRBJ2-5; TRBD1 is a possible D gene (5 bases). The CDR3 spans 16 residues. V dropped 4 bases and J dropped 3 bases, with 19 bases sitting between them. Germline-derived CDR1 and CDR2 are SGHNT and YYREEE (reference sequence). The CDR3, as DNA: TGTGCCAGCAGCCCCCGGACGGTGGGGCAAGAAGAGACCCAGTACTTC. Amino acids: CASSPRTVGQEETQYF.

V is TRBV28 and J is TRBJ2-1; the D is unclear. The CDR3 has 14 residues. Trimming stripped 2 bases from V and 3 bases from J, with 8 bases between. In germline, CDR1 is MDHEN, CDR2 SYDVKM. The CDR3 region has the DNA TGTGCCAGCAGTTTAGGGCAAATCTACAATGAGCAGTTCTTC. Amino acid sequence: CASSLGQIYNEQFF.

The J gene is TRBJ2-1, the V gene TRBV7-2, with 13 bases that match TRBD2. Germline CDR1 and CDR2: SGHTA and FQGNSA. The trim removed 4 bases at V and 5 bases at J, leaving 2 bases unmatched. The CDR3 is 15 residues long. The CDR3 sequence is CASSSGLAGNNEQFF. The CDR3 nucleotides read TGTGCCAGCAGCTCGGGACTAGCGGGAAACAATGAGCAGTTCTTC.

This clone was observed a single time. The rearrangement joins TRBV11-2 to TRBJ1-2; D call uncertain. CDR3 size: 16 residues. Trimming removed 0 bases from V and 6 bases from J, with 17 bases in between. Germline V gives CDR1 SGHAT, CDR2 FQNNGV. CDR3 amino acids: CASSLDPFRVSNGYTF. The DNA for the CDR3 is TGTGCCAGCAGCTTAGACCCGTTTCGGGTATCGAATGGCTACACCTTC. The full variable domain, its missing parts supplied by reference TRBV11-2 and TRBJ1-2, is EAGVAQSPRYKIIEKRQSVAFWCNPISGHATLYWYQQILGQGPKLLIQFQNNGVVDDSQLPKDRFSAERLKGVDSTLKIQPAKLEDSAVYLCASSLDPFRVSNGYTFGSGTRLTVV.

This chain links TRBV19 with TRBJ1-1; a possible D gene is TRBD1 (5 bases). Trimming removed 6 bases from V and 8 bases from J, with 16 bases in between. This CDR3 spans 13 amino acids. Looked up from germline, CDR1 is LNHDA and CDR2 is SQIVND (reference sequence). The CDR3 coding sequence is TGTGCCAGTAGACAGGCTCGGGGAGGGGAAGCTTTCTTT. Protein: CASRQARGGEAFF. Supplemented by reference TRBV19 and TRBJ1-1, the full variable domain reads DGGITQSPKYLFRKEGQNVTLSCEQNLNHDAMYWYRQDPGQGLRLIYYSQIVNDFQKGDIAEGYSVSREKKESFPLTVTSAQKNPTAFYLCASRQARGGEAFFGQGTRLTVV.

The V gene is TRBV7-9, the J gene TRBJ2-3, with TRBD1 as a possible D gene (6 bases). CDR3 size: 14 residues. Germline CDR1 and CDR2: SEHNR and FQNEAQ (reference sequence). The germline V and J ends were trimmed by 1 base and 6 bases, with 11 bases remaining between them. The CDR3 here is CASSLGGGMDTQYF. CDR3 DNA: TGTGCCAGCAGCTTAGGAGGGGGTATGGATACGCAGTATTTT.

The chain carries TRBV6-5 and TRBJ1-2; 8 bases are shared with TRBD1. Unmatched junction bases numbered 3, after V lost 2 bases and J lost 7 bases. Germline V gene data show CDR1 as MNHEY and CDR2 as SVGAGI. The CDR3 consists of 13 residues. In nucleotides, the CDR3 is TGTGCCAGCAGTTACACGGACAGGGCTGGCTACACCTTC. Protein: CASSYTDRAGYTF.

The chain uses TRBV20-1 and TRBJ2-6; 11 bases line up with TRBD2. J lost 0 bases, V lost 3 bases, and 4 bases had no gene match. Germline V gene sequence: CDR1 DFQATT, CDR2 SNEGSKA (reference sequence). This CDR3 comprises 17 residues. CDR3 coding DNA: TGCAGTGCTAGTGGGACTAGCGGAGACTCTGGGGCCAACGTCCTGACTTTC. Protein sequence: CSASGTSGDSGANVLTF.

This clone appeared once. V is TRBV21-1 and J is TRBJ2-5; the table calls TRBD2, which could not be checked here. TRBV21-1 has pseudogene status. The CDR3 sequence is 22 residues long. CDR3 amino acids: CASSNGADKHGNSGSLGETQYF. CDR3 DNA: TGTGCCAGCAGCAATGGGGCGGATAAACATGGAAATAGCGGGAGCCTAGGAGAGACCCAGTACTTC.

The chain recombines TRBV27 with TRBJ1-4, with 7 bases aligning to TRBD1. CDR1 is MNHEY, CDR2 SMNVEV, per germline (reference sequence). CDR3 length: 18 residues. After removal of 4 bases from V and 1 base from J, the junction contained 12 bases not matched to a gene. The CDR3 DNA is TGTGCCAGCAGTTCCCCACGCGAAAGACAGGGAACTAATGAAAAACTGTTTTTT. Its translation: CASSSPRERQGTNEKLFF.

The chain couples TRBV7-2 to TRBJ1-2, with D perhaps TRBD1 (6 bases). The V gene's germline CDR1 is SGHTA and CDR2 FQGNSA. V shed 4 bases and J shed 8 bases, with 11 bases lying between them. The CDR3 covers 12 residues. The CDR3 sequence: CASSSTGNGYTF. CDR3 coding DNA: TGTGCCAGCAGCTCAACAGGGAACGGCTACACCTTC.

The V and J genes are TRBV7-9 and TRBJ2-1; a possible D gene is TRBD2 (6 bases). This CDR3 spans 14 amino acids. Trimming took 4 bases from V and 5 from J, leaving 12 bases between them. The germline V gene encodes CDR1 SEHNR and CDR2 FQNEAQ (reference sequence). As DNA, the CDR3 is TGTGCCAGCAGCTCAAGGGACTTCGACAATGAGCAGTTCTTC. Its translation is CASSSRDFDNEQFF.

The chain uses TRBV7-2 and TRBJ2-1, with TRBD2 matching over 8 bases. Germline loops: CDR1 SGHTA, CDR2 FQGNSA. With 8 bases clipped from V and 0 bases from J, the junction kept 6 bases outside the gene matches. The CDR3 is 15 amino acids. CDR3 DNA: TGTGCCAGCCAAAGCGGGGGAAGCTCCTACAATGAGCAGTTCTTC. This encodes CASQSGGSSYNEQFF.

The J gene is TRBJ2-7, the V gene TRBV7-2, with a weak D call TRBD2 (5 bases). Germline CDR1 reads SGHTA; CDR2 reads FQGNSA. Trimming removed 2 bases from V and 3 bases from J, with 8 bases in between. This CDR3 is built from 13 residues. The CDR3 DNA is TGTGCCAGCAGCTTAAAACGGGACTACGAGCAGTACTTC. Its protein product is CASSLKRDYEQYF.

The rearrangement uses TRBV28 and TRBJ1-4; the match to TRBD1 covers 8 bases. V lost 5 bases and J lost 1; bases outside the gene matches: 3. Germline-derived CDR1 and CDR2 are MDHEN and SYDVKM. The CDR3 sequence is 15 residues long. In DNA, the CDR3 is TGTGCCAGCAGTCGGACAGGGCTAACTAATGAAAAACTGTTTTTT. The encoded protein is CASSRTGLTNEKLFF.

This chain links TRBV9 with TRBJ1-1; 10 bases line up with TRBD1. V shed 4 bases and J 2 bases; nucleotides not matched to a gene: 11. Germline-derived CDR1 and CDR2 are SGDLS and YYNGEE. The CDR3 has 17 amino acids. The CDR3 nucleotides are TGTGCCAGCAGCCCGCGATCGACAGGGGGCGTCAACACTGAAGCTTTCTTT. It translates to CASSPRSTGGVNTEAFF.

J is TRBJ2-7 and V is TRBV6-2 or TRBV6-3; D gene unclear. Trimming pared 0 bases from V and 6 bases from J, leaving 9 bases between. The CDR3 loop spans 13 amino acids. Germline V gene lookup returns CDR1 MNHEY and CDR2 SVGEGT. This chain's CDR3 is CASSYSTRGEQYF. The CDR3 DNA follows: TGTGCCAGCAGTTACTCGACCCGCGGCGAGCAGTACTTC.

V and J are TRBV15 and TRBJ2-7; 10 bases match TRBD1. Germline CDR1 and CDR2: LNHNV and YYDKDF (reference sequence). V lost 5 bases and J lost 5; bases outside the gene matches: 9. This CDR3 comprises 15 residues. The CDR3 DNA follows: TGTGCCACCAGCTCTAGGGCCGGGACAGGGGACGAGCAGTACTTC. Amino acids: CATSSRAGTGDEQYF. The variable domain in full, completed from reference TRBV15 and TRBJ2-7, reads DAMVIQNPRYQVTQFGKPVTLSCSQTLNHNVMYWYQQKSSQAPKLLFHYYDKDFNNEADTPDNFQSRRPNTSFCFLDIRSPGLGDTAMYLCATSSRAGTGDEQYFGPGTRLTVT.

This clone was seen only once. The chain uses TRBV28 and TRBJ1-6, with TRBD1 identical over 9 bases. CDR1 and CDR2 from the germline V gene are MDHEN and SYDVKM. Trimming at V came to 3 bases and at J to 10 bases, leaving 7 bases not matched to a gene. The CDR3 loop spans 15 amino acids. CDR3 loop: CASSLGDRAGSPLHF. The CDR3, as DNA: TGTGCCAGCAGTTTGGGGGACAGGGCGGGATCACCCCTCCACTTT.

The chain employs TRBV21-1 and TRBJ2-1; the table assigns TRBD2, which was not confirmed against the DNA. TRBV21-1 is deemed a pseudogene. The CDR3 has 17 residues. This CDR3 reads CASSKGGTLGRDNEQFF. In DNA form, the CDR3 reads TGTGCCAGCAGCAAAGGAGGGACTCTTGGCAGAGACAATGAGCAGTTCTTC.

The V call is TRBV28, the J call TRBJ1-4; D unclear. The CDR3 covers 14 residues. V lost 8 bases to trimming and J lost 7 bases, with 17 bases between them. Germline CDR1 MDHEN, CDR2 SYDVKM. The CDR3 loop reads CASHSRREGEKLFF. The CDR3, as DNA: TGTGCCAGCCATTCCCGGAGGGAGGGTGAAAAACTGTTTTTT.